This is a list of T cell receptor beta chains from one sample in a study of cytomegalovirus exposure and HLA in healthy donors. This table comes from immunoSEQ multiplex PCR, and its TCRdb copy is limited to in-frame clones, with some not included. The data show 130,000 to 150,000 clones, with about four fifths seen just once and roughly 4.2% held by the top ten. Input material: PBMCs. The receptors originated from a man aged 35 to 55 in good health and CMV-seropositive. Each CDR3 is given with its conserved first and last residue. Each record gives: J gene, V gene, clone size, D gene, CDR3 protein, CDR3 DNA. D genes are given only for firm matches. Size is omitted from some rows. Given values are once, few, many or a class for expanded clones.

J gene: TRBJ2-1; V gene: TRBV11-2; clone size: NA; D gene: NA; CDR3 protein: CASSTPSRNNEQFF; CDR3 DNA: TGTGCCAGCAGCACGCCCTCTAGGAACAATGAGCAGTTCTTC
J gene: TRBJ2-1; V gene: TRBV9; clone size: few; D gene: NA; CDR3 protein: CASSPPGTHPNNEQFF; CDR3 DNA: TGTGCCAGCAGCCCCCCCGGGACTCACCCGAACAATGAGCAGTTCTTC
J gene: TRBJ2-1; V gene: TRBV7-9; clone size: NA; D gene: NA; CDR3 protein: CASSRALGSSYNEQFF; CDR3 DNA: TGTGCCAGCAGCCGGGCGTTGGGGAGCTCCTACAATGAGCAGTTCTTC
J gene: TRBJ2-3; V gene: TRBV6-6; clone size: few; D gene: NA; CDR3 protein: CASSSGQTASTDTQYF; CDR3 DNA: TGTGCCAGCAGTTCCGGACAGACAGCTAGCACAGATACGCAGTATTTT
J gene: TRBJ1-4; V gene: TRBV7-9; clone size: NA; D gene: NA; CDR3 protein: CASSSWSGVAEKLFF; CDR3 DNA: TGTGCCAGCAGCTCCTGGTCAGGGGTGGCTGAAAAACTGTTTTTT
J gene: TRBJ1-2; V gene: TRBV5-6; clone size: NA; D gene: NA; CDR3 protein: CASSPRSNYGYTF; CDR3 DNA: TGTGCCAGCAGCCCTCGGTCTAACTATGGCTACACCTTC
J gene: TRBJ2-7; V gene: TRBV7-2; clone size: NA; D gene: TRBD2; CDR3 protein: CASSLAGSGNLYEQYF; CDR3 DNA: TGTGCCAGCAGCTTAGCTGGTAGCGGGAACCTCTACGAGCAGTACTTC
J gene: TRBJ2-7; V gene: TRBV7-8; clone size: NA; D gene: TRBD1; CDR3 protein: CASSFGQGHYEQYF; CDR3 DNA: TGTGCCAGCAGCTTTGGACAGGGTCACTACGAGCAGTACTTC
J gene: TRBJ2-7; V gene: TRBV9; clone size: NA; D gene: TRBD2; CDR3 protein: CASSVGSGELYEQYF; CDR3 DNA: TGTGCCAGCAGCGTAGGGAGCGGGGAGCTCTACGAGCAGTACTTC
J gene: TRBJ1-2; V gene: TRBV5-1; clone size: NA; D gene: TRBD1; CDR3 protein: CASSQNIGTGGPGHYGYTF; CDR3 DNA: TGCGCCAGCAGCCAGAATATCGGGACAGGGGGCCCGGGGCACTATGGCTACACCTTC
J gene: TRBJ1-5; V gene: TRBV18; clone size: NA; D gene: TRBD1; CDR3 protein: CASSPGTGDSNQPQHF; CDR3 DNA: TGTGCCAGCTCACCAGGGACAGGGGATAGCAATCAGCCCCAGCATTTT
J gene: TRBJ2-7; V gene: TRBV6-1; clone size: NA; D gene: TRBD1; CDR3 protein: CASTLGQGAHEQYF; CDR3 DNA: TGTGCCAGCACTCTGGGACAGGGGGCCCACGAGCAGTACTTC
J gene: TRBJ2-5; V gene: TRBV5-1; clone size: NA; D gene: TRBD2; CDR3 protein: CASSLAGLAGGLVETQYF; CDR3 DNA: TGCGCCAGCAGCTTGGCCGGACTAGCGGGGGGGCTGGTCGAGACCCAGTACTTC